This record looks at one T cell receptor beta chain sequence and its context. The assay was immunoSEQ multiplex PCR, and TCRdb's table has in-frame clones only and misses some. The sample holds around 200,000 clones, approximately 82% seen once. This record comes from a study of blood T cell repertoires in COVID-19. Study at large: Donors in the United States, Italy and Spain gave samples during acute or convalescent COVID-19. T cells, B-cell-depleted T cells, or PBMCs provided the cDNA or gDNA that served as material.

The V end was cut by 2 bases, the J end by 8 bases, with 7 bases between. The CDR3 consists of 13 residues. Per germline, CDR1 LNHDA and CDR2 SQIVND (reference sequence). Sequencing was carried out using peripheral blood. The rearrangement joins TRBV19 to TRBJ1-6; unclear D gene. The sequence derives from a man aged 45-65 years with active or convalescent COVID-19. CDR3 nucleotides: TGTGCCAGTAGTATACAGTTCCATTCACCCCTCCACTTT. Translating it yields CASSIQFHSPLHF.